Listed below are T cell receptor beta chains from one sample, sequenced in a study of regulatory T cells in long-lasting Graves disease. TCRdb used MiXCR to reprocess the multiplex PCR reads, holding one entry per CDR3 protein. This table has 400,000 to 500,000 distinct CDR3 sequences, roughly 15% appearing once. Separately, the same data were catalogued under a study of T cells in Graves' hyperthyroidism and ophthalmopathy.

The material sequenced was peripheral blood mononuclear cells (PBMCs), taken at new diagnosis, from a patient treated with antithyroid drugs. These receptors came from a woman aged 45 to 65 with Graves disease. CDR3s include the opening cysteine and the closing phenylalanine or tryptophan. Each record gives: D gene, clone size, J gene, V gene, CDR3 protein, CDR3 DNA. The D gene is left open where the match is weak. Part of the rows lack a size; the others show once, few, many or a class for expanded clones.

>NA|many|TRBJ2-7|TRBV28
CASTPKGTEQYF
TGTGCCAGCACCCCTAAAGGAACCGAGCAGTACTTC
>TRBD1|few|TRBJ1-1|TRBV10-3
CAISDHSGGDGTEAFF
TGTGCCATCAGTGATCATTCAGGGGGCGACGGCACTGAAGCTTTCTTT
>NA|many|TRBJ2-7|TRBV28
CASQSPGRRDYEQYF
TGTGCCAGCCAATCACCGGGACGGCGAGACTACGAGCAGTACTTC
>TRBD1|few|TRBJ1-2|TRBV5-1
CASSLWSRGGTGYGYTF
TGCGCCAGCAGCTTGTGGTCTCGCGGGGGGACAGGCTATGGCTACACCTTC
>TRBD1|many|TRBJ2-7|TRBV5-6
CASSQGQGIYEQYF
TGTGCCAGCAGCCAGGGACAGGGAATCTACGAGCAGTACTTC
>NA|many|TRBJ2-5|TRBV28
CASSRSTSETQYF
TGTGCCAGCAGCAGAAGTACCTCCGAGACCCAGTACTTC
>TRBD1|many|TRBJ2-1|TRBV5-1
CASSLGQGIFDEQFF
TGCGCCAGCAGCTTAGGACAGGGAATATTCGATGAGCAGTTCTTC
>TRBD2|NA|TRBJ2-2|TRBV10-3
CAISEGRANTGELFF
TGTGCCATCAGTGAGGGGAGGGCGAACACCGGGGAGCTGTTTTTT
>TRBD1|many|TRBJ2-4|TRBV28
CASSDSGTGNIQYF
TGTGCCAGCAGTGATTCCGGGACAGGCAACATTCAGTACTTC
>NA|NA|TRBJ2-2|TRBV6-2/TRBV6-3
CAGSYSPGELFF
TGTGCCGGCAGTTACTCCCCCGGGGAGCTGTTTTTT